One and the same sample provided the 25 T cell receptor beta chains below, sequenced in a study of blood T cell repertoires in COVID-19. Clones were sequenced by immunoSEQ multiplex PCR, and TCRdb holds only the in-frame ones, with some missing. The data show 150,000 or so clones, about nine tenths seen once. Sequencing was carried out using peripheral blood. These receptors originate from an elderly man with acute or convalescent COVID-19.

This clone showed up just once. This chain uses TRBV19 with TRBJ1-1; D gene ambiguous. CDR1 is LNHDA and CDR2 is SQIVND in the germline V gene (reference sequence). This CDR3 region has 13 residues. V lost 3 bases and J 7 bases, leaving 12 bases between the germline ends. The CDR3 is CASSISAENEAFF. The CDR3, as DNA: TGTGCCAGTAGTATTTCCGCAGAAAATGAAGCTTTCTTT.

This clone occurred once. V usage is TRBV11-2 and J usage is TRBJ2-2; 7 bases are shared with TRBD1. This CDR3 region has 15 residues. Per the germline V gene, CDR1 is SGHAT and CDR2 is FQNNGV. V was clipped by 2 bases and J by 4 bases; unmatched bases: 4. CDR3 residues: CASSLQGQFTGELFF. The CDR3 region has the DNA TGTGCCAGCAGCTTACAGGGACAGTTCACCGGGGAGCTGTTTTTT.

This chain joins TRBV5-1 and TRBJ1-2; unclear D gene. CDR1 is SGHRS and CDR2 is YFSETQ in the germline V gene. The CDR3 loop spans 15 amino acids. V was trimmed by 0 bases and J by 1 base, leaving 10 bases between them. The CDR3 is CASSLAFEGNYGYTF. CDR3 in DNA: TGCGCCAGCAGCTTGGCCTTCGAGGGTAACTATGGCTACACCTTC.

This clone was counted between two and nine times. The chain is built from TRBV6-5 and TRBJ2-1; 9 bases line up with TRBD2. V was pared by 7 bases and J by 7 bases, with 8 bases of the junction left unmatched. Per germline, CDR1 MNHEY and CDR2 SVGAGI. This CDR3 comprises 14 residues. This CDR3 is CASTESGRKNEQFF. For the CDR3, the DNA is TGTGCCAGCACGGAAAGCGGGAGGAAGAATGAGCAGTTCTTC.

This clone occurred a few times. The chain uses TRBV27 and TRBJ2-7; 8 positions agree with TRBD1. Germline values: CDR1 MNHEY, CDR2 SMNVEV (reference sequence). The CDR3 contains 15 residues. Trimming at V came to 5 bases and at J to 2 bases, leaving 8 bases not matched to a gene. The CDR3 DNA reads TGTGCCAGCAGTCCGAGGACAGGGATGGCCTACGAGCAGTACTTC. Its translation is CASSPRTGMAYEQYF.

V usage is TRBV6-6 and J usage is TRBJ1-5; tentative D call: TRBD1 (6 bases). The CDR3 contains 14 residues. Trimming left V 4 bases short and J 6 bases short, with 13 bases between. Germline V lookup: CDR1 MNHNY, CDR2 SVGAGI (reference sequence). The CDR3 bases are TGTGCCAGCAGTTGGACAGACTTTTTTCAGCCCCAGCATTTT. Translating gives CASSWTDFFQPQHF.

The chain combines TRBV6-5 with TRBJ1-2; 7 positions match TRBD1. Germline lookup yields CDR1 MNHEY and CDR2 SVGAGI. Unmatched junction bases numbered 11, after V lost 1 base and J lost 6 bases. The CDR3 extends over 16 amino acids. The CDR3 nucleotides are TGTGCCAGCAGTTACTTACAATACAGGGGCGTCCATGGCTACACCTTC. Translated: CASSYLQYRGVHGYTF.

In this sample, this clone turned up a few times. The chain uses TRBV5-8 and TRBJ2-7; 10 bases align to TRBD2. Germline CDR1 SGHTS, CDR2 YDEGEE. The length of the CDR3 is 14 residues. J was trimmed by 9 bases and V by 3 bases; bases with no gene match: 9. CDR3 loop: CASSSSGTSVVQYF. DNA of the CDR3: TGTGCCAGCAGCTCATCCGGGACTAGCGTAGTGCAGTACTTC. The full variable domain, rest sourced from reference TRBV5-8 and TRBJ2-7, is EAGVTQSPTHLIKTRGQQATLRCSPISGHTSVYWYQQALGLGLQFLLWYDEGEERNRGNFPPRFSGRQFPNYSSELNVNALELEDSALYLCASSSSGTSVVQYFGPGTRLTVT.

The chain carries TRBV11-2 and TRBJ1-3; 8 nucleotides align to TRBD1. V shed 8 bases, J shed 0 bases, and the junction held 9 bases outside the gene matches. The CDR3 has 16 residues. Germline assignment: CDR1 SGHAT and CDR2 FQNNGV. CDR3 sequence (DNA): TGTGCCAGCCGGGACAGGAAGTTGAGCTCTGGAAACACCATATATTTT. Encoded protein: CASRDRKLSSGNTIYF. Drawing the rest from reference TRBV11-2 and TRBJ1-3, the complete variable domain is EAGVAQSPRYKIIEKRQSVAFWCNPISGHATLYWYQQILGQGPKLLIQFQNNGVVDDSQLPKDRFSAERLKGVDSTLKIQPAKLEDSAVYLCASRDRKLSSGNTIYFGEGSWLTVV.

V gene TRBV10-2 combines with J gene TRBJ2-7; weak D call: TRBD2 (6 bases). Germline V gene lookup returns CDR1 WSHSY and CDR2 SAAADI. Trimming stripped 2 bases from V and 3 bases from J, with 11 bases between. The CDR3 sequence is 14 residues long. CDR3 bases: TGCGCCAGCAGTGAGGCGGGGACGGTCTACGAGCAGTACTTC. Encoded protein: CASSEAGTVYEQYF.

V is TRBV18 and J is TRBJ1-6, with D unclear. The CDR3 consists of 13 residues. The V end was cut by 2 bases, the J end by 8 bases, with 7 bases between. The germline V gene has CDR1 KGHSH and CDR2 LQKENI. DNA of the CDR3: TGTGCCAGCTCACCATTCCAGGATTCACCCCTCCACTTT. It encodes CASSPFQDSPLHF.

This sequence joins TRBV27 and TRBJ2-1; D unclear. Germline CDR1 MNHEY, CDR2 SMNVEV (reference sequence). This CDR3 region has 14 residues. V lost 4 bases, J lost 8 bases, and 15 bases lay in between. DNA for the CDR3: TGTGCCAGCAGTTACGCTACTGGGCGTGATGAGCAGTTCTTC. This encodes CASSYATGRDEQFF.

This clone occurred a few times. V and J are TRBV9 and TRBJ1-1, with 8 bases matching TRBD1. In germline, CDR1 is SGDLS, CDR2 YYNGEE. CDR3 length equals 16 residues. The V gene end was trimmed by 3 bases and the J gene end by 1 base; junction bases not matched to a gene: 8. CDR3 amino acids: CASSEWTGQKNTEAFF. For the CDR3, the DNA is TGTGCCAGCAGCGAATGGACAGGGCAAAAGAACACTGAAGCTTTCTTT.

The chain recombines TRBV24-1 with TRBJ1-5; a possible D gene is TRBD1 (5 bases). The CDR3 contains 15 residues. V lost 5 bases and J 2 bases, leaving 12 bases between the germline ends. Germline V lookup: CDR1 KGHDR, CDR2 SFDVKD. The CDR3 DNA follows: TGTGCCACCAGTGGTTCAGGGTCGGGCAATCAGCCCCAGCATTTT. It encodes CATSGSGSGNQPQHF.

The chain couples TRBV28 to TRBJ2-1; 13 nucleotides align to TRBD2. CDR1 MDHEN and CDR2 SYDVKM come from the germline V gene. Germline trimming cut 5 bases from V and 7 bases from J; bases unmatched to any gene: 8. The CDR3 covers 16 residues. The CDR3 bases are TGTGCCAGCAGTGCCACGGGACTAGCGGGGTTAAATGAGCAGTTCTTC. Protein: CASSATGLAGLNEQFF.

The V and J genes are TRBV11-2 and TRBJ1-2, with 7 bases identical to TRBD1. Germline CDR1 and CDR2: SGHAT and FQNNGV. This CDR3 comprises 16 residues. The V and J ends lost 4 bases and 0 bases, in that order; junction bases with no gene match: 8. The CDR3 DNA reads as TGTGCCAGCAGCTCAGGGGGGCAAATCTCTAACTATGGCTACACCTTC. Translating gives CASSSGGQISNYGYTF.

This clone was picked up one time. This chain connects TRBV19 to TRBJ1-6; D uncertain. Germline CDR1 and CDR2: LNHDA and SQIVND (reference sequence). Trimming removed 3 bases at V and 8 bases at J, with 14 bases between. The CDR3 sequence is 15 residues long. This CDR3 is CASSMGARVDSPLHF. DNA of the CDR3: TGTGCCAGTAGTATGGGAGCGCGGGTCGATTCACCCCTCCACTTT.

V is TRBV28 and J is TRBJ1-2, with a tentative D call TRBD1 (6 bases). The length of the CDR3 is 14 residues. V lost 8 bases, J lost 4 bases, and 17 bases lay in between. CDR1 MDHEN and CDR2 SYDVKM come from the germline V gene. CDR3 residues: CASRAQGRSYGYTF. CDR3 coding DNA: TGTGCCAGCCGAGCACAGGGTAGGAGCTATGGCTACACCTTC.

The chain couples TRBV5-6 to TRBJ2-3; possible D gene TRBD2, 5 bases. Germline CDR1 and CDR2: SGHDT and YYEEEE. There are 17 residues in the CDR3. V was pared by 7 bases and J by 1 base, with 22 bases between. The CDR3, as DNA: TGTGCCAGCGCCTCTCGGTCGGCGGAGGCGGGCACAGATACGCAGTATTTT. This translates into CASASRSAEAGTDTQYF.

This clone was picked up a small number of times. This chain joins TRBV6-5 and TRBJ2-3, with 8 bases matching TRBD2. Germline trimming cut 7 bases from V and 6 bases from J; bases unmatched to any gene: 6. There are 13 residues in the CDR3. Germline V lookup: CDR1 MNHEY, CDR2 SVGAGI. DNA for the CDR3: TGTGCCAGCAACAGCGGGAGTTGGGATACGCAGTATTTT. Amino acids: CASNSGSWDTQYF.

This chain connects TRBV18 to TRBJ1-6; D unresolved. This CDR3 comprises 14 residues. CDR1 KGHSH and CDR2 LQKENI come from the germline V gene. Trimming removed 2 bases at V and 10 bases at J, with 12 bases between. CDR3 sequence: CASSPGPENSPLHF. The CDR3 DNA is TGTGCCAGCTCACCAGGGCCTGAGAACTCACCCCTCCACTTT. The full variable domain, in which reference TRBV18 and TRBJ1-6 provide the parts outside the CDR3, is NAGVMQNPRHLVRRRGQEARLRCSPMKGHSHVYWYRQLPEEGLKFMVYLQKENIIDESGMPKERFSAEFPKEGPSILRIQQVVRGDSAAYFCASSPGPENSPLHFGNGTRLTVT.

The gene calls are TRBV5-1 and TRBJ1-1; D is possibly TRBD1 (6 bases). In germline, CDR1 is SGHRS, CDR2 YFSETQ. The length of the CDR3 is 15 residues. Trimming removed 4 bases at V and 7 bases at J, with 20 bases between. The CDR3 coding sequence is TGCGCCAGCAGCCCTGACCGGGACAATTTGAATGAAGCTTTCTTT. Its protein is CASSPDRDNLNEAFF.

CDR3 in amino acids: CATSKAQLGAGRYTGELFF. The DNA for the CDR3 is TGTGCCACCAGCAAAGCTCAACTGGGGGCCGGTAGGTACACCGGGGAGCTGTTTTTT. This chain uses TRBV24-1 with TRBJ2-2; weak D call: TRBD1 (6 bases). Trimming pared 7 bases from V and 3 bases from J, leaving 26 bases between. The CDR3 is 19 amino acids. Germline loops: CDR1 KGHDR, CDR2 SFDVKD.

V and J are TRBV6-5 and TRBJ2-5; D may be TRBD2 (5 bases). CDR1 and CDR2 from the germline V gene are MNHEY and SVGAGI. V was cut by 2 bases and J by 7 bases, with 11 bases left in between. This CDR3 has 13 amino acids. The CDR3: CASSYDLGGTQYF. DNA of the CDR3: TGTGCCAGCAGTTACGACCTCGGAGGGACCCAGTACTTC.

This clone was found once. As DNA, the CDR3 is TGCGCCAGCAGCCTCGAACAGGGATCGCTGAAAAAACTGTTTTTT. As protein: CASSLEQGSLKKLFF. V and J are TRBV5-1 and TRBJ1-4; tentative D call: TRBD1 (6 bases). Germline values: CDR1 SGHRS, CDR2 YFSETQ. Trimming shortened V by 4 bases and J by 9 bases, and 19 bases separated the two germline ends. This CDR3 spans 15 amino acids.